This T cell receptor (beta chain) was sequenced in a study of shared clonotypes between healthy human individuals. Study overall: Per donor, CD8 memory used one plate, CD8 naive used two, CD4 memory used three and CD4 naive used three. Notes on the study in general: Shared clonotypes across all four donors exceeded non-shared ones in generation probability.

Some clones are missing from TCRdb's copy, which holds only in-frame ones; the method was immunoSEQ multiplex PCR. Among roughly 1.4 million clones listed, about 98.5% were seen once. Germline-derived CDR1 and CDR2 are SGHKS and YYEKEE (reference sequence). V gave up 4 bases and J gave up 9 bases, with 13 bases separating them. This CDR3 has 12 residues. In the case of this clone: Its specificity is unknown.

V is TRBV5-5 and J is TRBJ2-5; D possibly matches TRBD1 or TRBD2 (5 bases each). Sample: naive CD4+ T cells sorted from blood. Sample subset: CD45RA+ positively selected. This receptor was taken from a man aged 25-45 years in good health. This CDR3 reads CASSKPGASQYF. Written as DNA, the CDR3 is TGTGCCAGCAGCAAACCCGGGGCCTCCCAGTACTTC.